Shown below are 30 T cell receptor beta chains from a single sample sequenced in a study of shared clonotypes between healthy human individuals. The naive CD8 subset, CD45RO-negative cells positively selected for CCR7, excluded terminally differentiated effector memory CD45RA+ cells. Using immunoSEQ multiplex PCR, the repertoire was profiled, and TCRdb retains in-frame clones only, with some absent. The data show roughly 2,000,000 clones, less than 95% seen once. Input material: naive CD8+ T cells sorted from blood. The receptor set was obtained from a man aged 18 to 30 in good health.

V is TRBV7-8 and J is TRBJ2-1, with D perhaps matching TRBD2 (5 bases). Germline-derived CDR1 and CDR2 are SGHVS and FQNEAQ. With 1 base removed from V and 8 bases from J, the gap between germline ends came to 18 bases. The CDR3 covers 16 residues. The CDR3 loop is CASSLGPRVWWDEQFF. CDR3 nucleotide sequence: TGTGCCAGCAGCTTAGGCCCGAGGGTCTGGTGGGATGAGCAGTTCTTC.

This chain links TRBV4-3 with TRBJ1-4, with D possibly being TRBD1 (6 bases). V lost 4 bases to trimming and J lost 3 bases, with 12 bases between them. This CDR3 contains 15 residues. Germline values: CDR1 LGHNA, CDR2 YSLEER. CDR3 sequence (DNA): TGCGCCAGCAGCCGCGTACAGGGATCTAATGAAAAACTGTTTTTT. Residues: CASSRVQGSNEKLFF.

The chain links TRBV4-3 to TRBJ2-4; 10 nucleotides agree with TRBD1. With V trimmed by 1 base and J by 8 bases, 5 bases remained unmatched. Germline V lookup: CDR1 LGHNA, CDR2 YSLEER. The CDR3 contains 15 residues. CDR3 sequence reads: CASSQVMDRGDIQYF. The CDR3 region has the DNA TGCGCCAGCAGCCAAGTCATGGACAGGGGGGACATTCAGTACTTC.

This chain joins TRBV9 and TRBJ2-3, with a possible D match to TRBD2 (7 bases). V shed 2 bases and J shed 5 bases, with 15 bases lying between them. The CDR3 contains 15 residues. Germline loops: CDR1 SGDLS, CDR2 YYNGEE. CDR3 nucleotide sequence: TGTGCCAGCAGCGTTGCATTCGGGGGGCGAGATACGCAGTATTTT. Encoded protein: CASSVAFGGRDTQYF.

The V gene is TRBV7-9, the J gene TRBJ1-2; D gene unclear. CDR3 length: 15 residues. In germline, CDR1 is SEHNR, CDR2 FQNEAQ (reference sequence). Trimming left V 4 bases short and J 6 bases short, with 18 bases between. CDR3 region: CASSWPDWGRDGYTF. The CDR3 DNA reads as TGTGCCAGCAGCTGGCCGGACTGGGGAAGGGATGGCTACACCTTC.

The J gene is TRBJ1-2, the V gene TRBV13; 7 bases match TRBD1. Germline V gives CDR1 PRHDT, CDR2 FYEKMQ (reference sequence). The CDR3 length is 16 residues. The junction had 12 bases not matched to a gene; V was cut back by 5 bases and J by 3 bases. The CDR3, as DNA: TGTGCCAGCAGCCCCAGAGGGACAGAAATCCACTATGGCTACACCTTC. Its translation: CASSPRGTEIHYGYTF.

The CDR3 DNA follows: TGTGCCAGCAGTTTGGGGGCTTCCCAGTACTTC. It codes for CASSLGASQYF. The chain employs TRBV28 and TRBJ2-5; D is possibly TRBD1 (6 bases). The CDR3 runs to 11 residues. CDR1 is MDHEN and CDR2 is SYDVKM in the germline V gene. V lost 3 bases and J 9 bases, leaving 8 bases between the germline ends.

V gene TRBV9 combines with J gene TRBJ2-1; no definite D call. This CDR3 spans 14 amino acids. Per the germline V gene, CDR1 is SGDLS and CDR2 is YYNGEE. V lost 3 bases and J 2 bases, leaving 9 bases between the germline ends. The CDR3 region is CASSALLAYNEQFF. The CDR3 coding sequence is TGTGCCAGCAGCGCGTTGCTTGCCTACAATGAGCAGTTCTTC. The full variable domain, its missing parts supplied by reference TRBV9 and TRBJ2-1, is DSGVTQTPKHLITATGQRVTLRCSPRSGDLSVYWYQQSLDQGLQFLIQYYNGEERAKGNILERFSAQQFPDLHSELNLSSLELGDSALYFCASSALLAYNEQFFGPGTRLTVL.

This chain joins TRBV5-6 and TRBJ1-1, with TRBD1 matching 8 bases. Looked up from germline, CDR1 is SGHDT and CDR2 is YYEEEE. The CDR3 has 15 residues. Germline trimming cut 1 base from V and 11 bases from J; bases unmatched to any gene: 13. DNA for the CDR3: TGTGCCAGCAGCTTGTGGCTCACAGGGGGGATGAAGGCTTTCTTT. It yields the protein CASSLWLTGGMKAFF. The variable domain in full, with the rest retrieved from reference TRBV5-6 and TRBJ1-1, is DAGVTQSPTHLIKTRGQQVTLRCSPKSGHDTVSWYQQALGQGPQFIFQYYEEEERQRGNFPDRFSGHQFPNYSSELNVNALLLGDSALYLCASSLWLTGGMKAFFGQGTRLTVV.

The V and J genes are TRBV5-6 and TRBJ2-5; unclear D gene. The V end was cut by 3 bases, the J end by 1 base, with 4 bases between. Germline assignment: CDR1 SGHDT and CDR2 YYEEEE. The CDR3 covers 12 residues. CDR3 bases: TGTGCCAGCAGCTCATTCCAAGAGACCCAGTACTTC. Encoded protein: CASSSFQETQYF.

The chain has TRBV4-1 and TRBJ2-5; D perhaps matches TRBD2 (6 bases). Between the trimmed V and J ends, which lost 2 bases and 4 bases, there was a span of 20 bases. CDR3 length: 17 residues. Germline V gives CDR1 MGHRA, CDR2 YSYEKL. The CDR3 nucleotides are TGCGCCAGCAGCCAAAAGCTTTACGGGGGTAGCGGAGAGACCCAGTACTTC. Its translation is CASSQKLYGGSGETQYF.

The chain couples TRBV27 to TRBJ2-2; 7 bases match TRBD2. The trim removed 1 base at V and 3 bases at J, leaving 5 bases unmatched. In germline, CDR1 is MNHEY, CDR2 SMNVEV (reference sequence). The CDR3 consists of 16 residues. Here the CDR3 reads CASSLLVSGDTGELFF. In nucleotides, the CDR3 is TGTGCCAGCAGTTTATTGGTCAGCGGGGACACCGGGGAGCTGTTTTTT.

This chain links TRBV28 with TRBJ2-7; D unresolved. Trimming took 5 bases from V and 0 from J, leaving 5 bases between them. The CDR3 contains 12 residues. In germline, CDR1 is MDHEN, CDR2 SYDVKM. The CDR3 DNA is TGTGCCAGCAGTACCGTCTCCTACGAGCAGTACTTC. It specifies CASSTVSYEQYF.

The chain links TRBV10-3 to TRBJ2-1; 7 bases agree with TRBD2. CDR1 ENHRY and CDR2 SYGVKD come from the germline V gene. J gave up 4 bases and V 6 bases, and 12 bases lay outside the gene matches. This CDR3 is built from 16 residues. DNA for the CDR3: TGTGCCATCAGCACAACGCTAGCGGACGGATACAATGAGCAGTTCTTC. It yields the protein CAISTTLADGYNEQFF.

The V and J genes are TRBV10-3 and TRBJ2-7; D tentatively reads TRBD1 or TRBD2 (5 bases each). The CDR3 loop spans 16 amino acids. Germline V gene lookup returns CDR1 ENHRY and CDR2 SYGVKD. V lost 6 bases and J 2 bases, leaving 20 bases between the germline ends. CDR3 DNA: TGTGCCATCAGCCGTTCCTTGGGGGACGGGACCTACGAGCAGTACTTC. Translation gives CAISRSLGDGTYEQYF.

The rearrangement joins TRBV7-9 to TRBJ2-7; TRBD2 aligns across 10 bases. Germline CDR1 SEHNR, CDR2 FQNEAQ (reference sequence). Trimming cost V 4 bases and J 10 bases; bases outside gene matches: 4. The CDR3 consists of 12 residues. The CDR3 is CASSSTSGFQYF. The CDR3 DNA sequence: TGTGCCAGCAGCTCGACTAGCGGGTTTCAGTACTTC.

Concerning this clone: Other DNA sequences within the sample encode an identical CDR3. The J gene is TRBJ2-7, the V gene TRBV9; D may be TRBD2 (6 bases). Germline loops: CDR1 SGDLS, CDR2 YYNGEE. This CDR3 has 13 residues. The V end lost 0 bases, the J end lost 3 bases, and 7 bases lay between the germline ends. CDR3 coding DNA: TGTGCCAGCAGCGTAGTCGGGGGCTACGAGCAGTACTTC. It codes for CASSVVGGYEQYF.

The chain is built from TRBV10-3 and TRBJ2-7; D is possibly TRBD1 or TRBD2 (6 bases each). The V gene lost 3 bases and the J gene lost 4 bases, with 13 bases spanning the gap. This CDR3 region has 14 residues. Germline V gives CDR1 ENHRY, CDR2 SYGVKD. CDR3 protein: CAISDLGGSYEQYF. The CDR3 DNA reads TGTGCCATCAGTGACCTCGGGGGCTCTTACGAGCAGTACTTC.

In DNA, the CDR3 is TGTGCCAGCAGGGGGGACTCTGGAAACACCATATATTTT. It codes for CASRGDSGNTIYF. The V call is TRBV2, the J call TRBJ1-3; D is possibly TRBD1 (5 bases). CDR3 size: 13 residues. V shed 6 bases and J shed 0 bases, with 6 bases lying between them. Germline assignment: CDR1 SNHLY and CDR2 FYNNEI.

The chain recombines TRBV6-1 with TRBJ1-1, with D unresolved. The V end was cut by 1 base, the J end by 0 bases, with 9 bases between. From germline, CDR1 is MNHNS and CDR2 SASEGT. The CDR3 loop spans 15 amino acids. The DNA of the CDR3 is TGTGCCAGCAGTGAAGACCCTAGTCTGAACACTGAAGCTTTCTTT. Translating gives CASSEDPSLNTEAFF.

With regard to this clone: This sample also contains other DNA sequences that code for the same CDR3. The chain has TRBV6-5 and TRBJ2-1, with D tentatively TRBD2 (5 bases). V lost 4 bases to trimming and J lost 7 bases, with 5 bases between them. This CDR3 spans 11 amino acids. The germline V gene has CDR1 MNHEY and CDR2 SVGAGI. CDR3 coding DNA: TGTGCCAGCAGTTCGGGGAATGAGCAGTTCTTC. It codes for CASSSGNEQFF.

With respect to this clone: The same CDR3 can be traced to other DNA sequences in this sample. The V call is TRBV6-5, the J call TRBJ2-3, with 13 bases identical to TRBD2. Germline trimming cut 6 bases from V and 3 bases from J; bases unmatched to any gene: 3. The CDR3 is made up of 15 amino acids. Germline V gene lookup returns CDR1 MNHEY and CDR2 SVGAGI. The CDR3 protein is CASSWTSGGTDTQYF. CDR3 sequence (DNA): TGTGCCAGCAGCTGGACTAGCGGGGGAACAGATACGCAGTATTTT.

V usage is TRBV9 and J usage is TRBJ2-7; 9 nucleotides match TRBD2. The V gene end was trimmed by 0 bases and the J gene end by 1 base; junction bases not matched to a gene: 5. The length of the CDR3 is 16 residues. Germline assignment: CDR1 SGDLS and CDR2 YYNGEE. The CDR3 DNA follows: TGTGCCAGCAGCGTAGGTAGTAGCGGGAGTTCCTACGAGCAGTACTTC. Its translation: CASSVGSSGSSYEQYF. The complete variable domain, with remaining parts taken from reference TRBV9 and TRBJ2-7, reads DSGVTQTPKHLITATGQRVTLRCSPRSGDLSVYWYQQSLDQGLQFLIQYYNGEERAKGNILERFSAQQFPDLHSELNLSSLELGDSALYFCASSVGSSGSSYEQYFGPGTRLTVT.

The CDR3: CASELGQGSYEQYF. The DNA for the CDR3 is TGTGCCAGCGAACTCGGACAGGGTTCTTACGAGCAGTACTTC. The chain combines TRBV2 with TRBJ2-7, with TRBD1 matching 8 bases. V lost 8 bases, J lost 4 bases, and 10 bases stayed unmatched. This CDR3 comprises 14 residues. The V gene's germline CDR1 is SNHLY and CDR2 FYNNEI.

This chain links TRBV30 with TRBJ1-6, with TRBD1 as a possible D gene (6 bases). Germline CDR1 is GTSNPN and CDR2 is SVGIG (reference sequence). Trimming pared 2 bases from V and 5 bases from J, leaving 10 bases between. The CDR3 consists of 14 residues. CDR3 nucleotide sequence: TGTGCCTGGAGTACGGGACATGATAATTCACCCCTCCACTTT. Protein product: CAWSTGHDNSPLHF.

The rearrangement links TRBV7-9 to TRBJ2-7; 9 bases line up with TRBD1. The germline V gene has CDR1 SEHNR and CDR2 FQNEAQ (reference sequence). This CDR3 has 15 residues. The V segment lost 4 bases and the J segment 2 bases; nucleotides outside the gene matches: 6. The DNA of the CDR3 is TGTGCCAGCAGCTCAAGGACAGGGGAGCCCTACGAGCAGTACTTC. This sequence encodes CASSSRTGEPYEQYF.

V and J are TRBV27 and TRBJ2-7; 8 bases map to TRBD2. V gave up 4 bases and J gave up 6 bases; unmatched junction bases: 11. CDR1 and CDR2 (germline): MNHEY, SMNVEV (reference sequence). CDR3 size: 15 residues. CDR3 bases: TGTGCCAGCAGTTATATTCCGGGGGGGACCGGCGAGCAGTACTTC. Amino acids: CASSYIPGGTGEQYF.

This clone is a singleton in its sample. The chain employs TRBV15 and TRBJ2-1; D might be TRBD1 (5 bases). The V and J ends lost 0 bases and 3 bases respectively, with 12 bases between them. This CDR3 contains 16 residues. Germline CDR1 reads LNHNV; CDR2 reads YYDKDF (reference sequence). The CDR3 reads CATSREKGPVYNEQFF. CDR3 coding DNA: TGTGCCACCAGCAGAGAGAAGGGGCCAGTCTACAATGAGCAGTTCTTC. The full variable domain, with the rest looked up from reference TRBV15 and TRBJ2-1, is DAMVIQNPRYQVTQFGKPVTLSCSQTLNHNVMYWYQQKSSQAPKLLFHYYDKDFNNEADTPDNFQSRRPNTSFCFLDIRSPGLGDTAMYLCATSREKGPVYNEQFFGPGTRLTVL.

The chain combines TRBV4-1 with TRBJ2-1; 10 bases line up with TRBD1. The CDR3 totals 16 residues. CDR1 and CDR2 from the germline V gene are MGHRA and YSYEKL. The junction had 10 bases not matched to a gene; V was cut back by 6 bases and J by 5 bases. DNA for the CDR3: TGCGCCAGCAGTCCTGTCGGGACAGGGGTCAACAATGAGCAGTTCTTC. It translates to CASSPVGTGVNNEQFF.

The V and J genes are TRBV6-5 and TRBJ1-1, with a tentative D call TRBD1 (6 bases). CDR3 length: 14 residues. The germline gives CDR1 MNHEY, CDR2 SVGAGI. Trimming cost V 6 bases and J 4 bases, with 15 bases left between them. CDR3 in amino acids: CASRPNEGGTEAFF. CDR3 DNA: TGTGCCAGCAGACCCAACGAAGGGGGCACTGAAGCTTTCTTT.